Sequencing of this T cell receptor beta chain was carried out in a study of blood T cell repertoires in COVID-19. Germline-derived CDR1 and CDR2 are SGHDT and YYEEEE. CDR3 size: 14 residues. V lost 1 base and J lost 7, with 12 bases in between. How the authors handled the data: Amplification of reference gene primers provided the estimated nucleated cell counts. Data came from immunoSEQ multiplex PCR; TCRdb stores just in-frame clones and leaves some out. Clone size and the V and J calls come from that table; the DNA yielded D and trimming. In the table there are approximately 300,000 clones, around 87% of which are singletons.

What was sequenced was peripheral blood. The TCR originated in a young man with active or convalescent COVID-19. V is TRBV5-6 and J is TRBJ2-1, with a tentative D call TRBD2 (6 bases). In DNA form, the CDR3 reads TGTGCCAGCAGCTTGTGGCGGGGTCTTAATGAGCAGTTCTTC. The encoded protein is CASSLWRGLNEQFF.